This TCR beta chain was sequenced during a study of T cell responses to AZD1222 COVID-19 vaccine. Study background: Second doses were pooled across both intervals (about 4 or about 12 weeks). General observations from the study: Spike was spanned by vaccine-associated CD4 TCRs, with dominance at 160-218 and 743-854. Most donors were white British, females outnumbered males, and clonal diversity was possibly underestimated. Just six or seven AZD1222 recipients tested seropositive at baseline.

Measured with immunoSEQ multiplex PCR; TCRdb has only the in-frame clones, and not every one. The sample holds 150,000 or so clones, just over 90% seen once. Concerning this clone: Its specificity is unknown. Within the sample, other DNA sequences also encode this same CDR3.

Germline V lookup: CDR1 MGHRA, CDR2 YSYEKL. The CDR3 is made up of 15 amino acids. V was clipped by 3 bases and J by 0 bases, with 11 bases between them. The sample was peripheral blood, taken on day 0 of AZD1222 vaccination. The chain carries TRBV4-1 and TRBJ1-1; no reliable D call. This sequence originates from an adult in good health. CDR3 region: CASSQGQGLNTEAFF. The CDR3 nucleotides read TGCGCCAGCAGCCAGGGCCAAGGGCTGAACACTGAAGCTTTCTTT.